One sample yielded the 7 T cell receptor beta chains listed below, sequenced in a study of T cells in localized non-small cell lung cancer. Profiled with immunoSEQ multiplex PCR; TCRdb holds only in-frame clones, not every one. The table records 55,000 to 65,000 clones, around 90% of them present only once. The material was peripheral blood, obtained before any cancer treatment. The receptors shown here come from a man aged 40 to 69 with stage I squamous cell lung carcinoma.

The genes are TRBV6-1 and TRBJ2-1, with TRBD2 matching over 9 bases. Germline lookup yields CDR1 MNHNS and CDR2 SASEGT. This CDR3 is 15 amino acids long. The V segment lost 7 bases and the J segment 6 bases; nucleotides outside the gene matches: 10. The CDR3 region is CASTRAISGGNEQFF. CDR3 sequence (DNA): TGTGCCAGCACCCGAGCTATTAGCGGGGGCAATGAGCAGTTCTTC.

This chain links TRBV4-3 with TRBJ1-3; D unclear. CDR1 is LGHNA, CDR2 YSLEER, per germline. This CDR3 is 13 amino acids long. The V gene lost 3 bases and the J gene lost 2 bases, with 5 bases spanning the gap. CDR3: CASSQVAGNTIYF. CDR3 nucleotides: TGCGCCAGCAGCCAGGTCGCTGGAAACACCATATATTTT.

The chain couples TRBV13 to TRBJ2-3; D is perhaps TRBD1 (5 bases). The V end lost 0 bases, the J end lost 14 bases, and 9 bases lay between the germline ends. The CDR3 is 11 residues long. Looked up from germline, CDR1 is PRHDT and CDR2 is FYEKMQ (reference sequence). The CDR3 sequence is CASSLGRARYF. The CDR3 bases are TGTGCCAGCAGCTTAGGCAGGGCAAGGTATTTT. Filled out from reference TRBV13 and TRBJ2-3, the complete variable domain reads AAGVIQSPRHLIKEKRETATLKCYPIPRHDTVYWYQQGPGQDPQFLISFYEKMQSDKGSIPDRFSAQQFSDYHSELNMSSLELGDSALYFCASSLGRARYFGPGTRLTVL.

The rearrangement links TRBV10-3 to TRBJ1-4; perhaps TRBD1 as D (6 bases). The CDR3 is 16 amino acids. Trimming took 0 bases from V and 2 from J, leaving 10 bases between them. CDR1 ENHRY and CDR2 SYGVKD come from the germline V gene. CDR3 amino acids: CAISESGGATNEKLFF. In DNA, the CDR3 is TGTGCCATCAGTGAGTCTGGGGGCGCGACTAATGAAAAACTGTTTTTT.

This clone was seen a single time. CDR3 coding DNA: TGTGCCTGGAGCCTTACAGGGGGAAACACCATATATTTT. Encoded protein: CAWSLTGGNTIYF. The chain employs TRBV30 and TRBJ1-3; a weak D match, TRBD1 (6 bases). V dropped 3 bases and J dropped 4 bases, with 10 bases sitting between them. This CDR3 contains 13 residues. Looked up from germline, CDR1 is GTSNPN and CDR2 is SVGIG (reference sequence).

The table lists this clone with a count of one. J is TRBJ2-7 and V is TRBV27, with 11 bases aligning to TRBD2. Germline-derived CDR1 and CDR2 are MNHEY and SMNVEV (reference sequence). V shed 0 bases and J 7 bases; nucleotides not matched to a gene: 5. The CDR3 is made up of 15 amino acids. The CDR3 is CASSLSTSGSGEQYF. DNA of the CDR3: TGTGCCAGCAGTTTATCAACTAGCGGGAGTGGAGAGCAGTACTTC.

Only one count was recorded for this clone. CDR3 DNA: TGCGCCAGCAGCTTGGACAGGGCGGGTTCACCCCTCCACTTT. Translation: CASSLDRAGSPLHF. V and J are TRBV5-1 and TRBJ1-6; perhaps TRBD1 as D (6 bases). The CDR3 extends over 14 amino acids. In germline, CDR1 is SGHRS, CDR2 YFSETQ. Trimming took off 0 bases at V and 9 bases at J, with 10 bases between the two ends.